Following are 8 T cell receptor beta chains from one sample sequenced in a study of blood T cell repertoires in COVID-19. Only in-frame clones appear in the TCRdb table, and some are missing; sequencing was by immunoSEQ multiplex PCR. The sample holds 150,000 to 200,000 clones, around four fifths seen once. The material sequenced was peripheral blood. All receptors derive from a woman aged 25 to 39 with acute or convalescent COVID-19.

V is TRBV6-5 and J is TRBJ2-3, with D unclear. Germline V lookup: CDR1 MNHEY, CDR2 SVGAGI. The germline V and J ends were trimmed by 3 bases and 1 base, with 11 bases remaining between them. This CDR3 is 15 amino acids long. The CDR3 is CASSYILAGTDTQYF. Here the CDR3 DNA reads TGTGCCAGCAGTTATATATTAGCCGGCACAGATACGCAGTATTTT.

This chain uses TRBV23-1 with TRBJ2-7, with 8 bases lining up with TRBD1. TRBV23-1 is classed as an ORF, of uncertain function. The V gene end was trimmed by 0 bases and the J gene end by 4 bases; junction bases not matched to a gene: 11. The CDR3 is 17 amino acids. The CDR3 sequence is CASSQSRRTGRSYEQYF. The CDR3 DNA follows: TGCGCCAGCAGTCAATCGAGGAGGACAGGGAGGTCGTACGAGCAGTACTTC.

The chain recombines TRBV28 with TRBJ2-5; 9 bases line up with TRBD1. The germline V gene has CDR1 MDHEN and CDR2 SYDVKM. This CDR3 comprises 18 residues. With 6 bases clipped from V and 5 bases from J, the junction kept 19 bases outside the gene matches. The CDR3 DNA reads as TGTGCCAGCAGCCCTCGGGGACAGGGTCGTCTTAGGGGTGAGACCCAGTACTTC. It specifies CASSPRGQGRLRGETQYF.

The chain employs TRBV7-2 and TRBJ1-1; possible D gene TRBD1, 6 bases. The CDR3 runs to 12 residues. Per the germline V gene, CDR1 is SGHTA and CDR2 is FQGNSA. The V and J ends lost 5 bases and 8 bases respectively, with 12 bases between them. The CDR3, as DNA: TGTGCCAGCAGCGAACAGGGACCCGAAGCTTTCTTT. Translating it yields CASSEQGPEAFF.

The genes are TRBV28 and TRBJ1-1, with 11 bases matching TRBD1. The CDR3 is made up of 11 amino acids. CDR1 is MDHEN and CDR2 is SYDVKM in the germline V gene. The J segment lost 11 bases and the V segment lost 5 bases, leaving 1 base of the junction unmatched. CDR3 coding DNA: TGTGCCAGCAGTGGGGACAGGGGGGCTTTCTTT. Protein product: CASSGDRGAFF.

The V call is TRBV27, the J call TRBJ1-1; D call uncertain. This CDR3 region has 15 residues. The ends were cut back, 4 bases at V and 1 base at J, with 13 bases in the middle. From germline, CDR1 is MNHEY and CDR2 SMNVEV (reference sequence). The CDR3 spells CASSSPGRTNTEAFF. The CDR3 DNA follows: TGTGCCAGCAGTTCCCCGGGGAGGACGAACACTGAAGCTTTCTTT.

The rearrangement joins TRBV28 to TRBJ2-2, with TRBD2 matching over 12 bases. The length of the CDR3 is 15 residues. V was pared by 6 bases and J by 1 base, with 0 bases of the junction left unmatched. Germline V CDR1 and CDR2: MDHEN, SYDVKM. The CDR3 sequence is CASRLAGGNTGELFF. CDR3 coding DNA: TGTGCCAGCAGACTAGCGGGAGGGAACACCGGGGAGCTGTTTTTT.

The CDR3 nucleotides read TGTGCCAGCAGTCCCACAGGGAAGCTCACCTTC. As protein: CASSPTGKLTF. The chain uses TRBV7-2 and TRBJ1-2, with D possibly matching TRBD1 (6 bases). The CDR3 loop spans 11 amino acids. Germline CDR1 is SGHTA and CDR2 is FQGNSA. V was clipped by 6 bases and J by 13 bases, with 15 bases between them.